A selection of T cell receptor beta chains follows, all from one sample in a study of blood T cell repertoires in COVID-19. Clones were read by immunoSEQ multiplex PCR, and TCRdb kept only the in-frame ones, dropping some. Of 110,000 or so clones detected, approximately 90% appear once; the ten largest clones hold roughly 8%. What was sequenced was peripheral blood. All receptors come from a human donor in a cohort sampled during active COVID-19. Each CDR3 is given with its conserved first and last residue. Fields, in order: D gene, J gene, clone size, V gene, CDR3 DNA, CDR3 protein. The D gene is left open where the match is weak. Rows give clone size only sometimes, using once, few, many, or a class for an expanded clone.

D gene: NA
J gene: TRBJ2-3
clone size: few
V gene: TRBV2
CDR3 DNA: TGTGCCAGCAGTGAAATCCAGGCAGGGCGAGGCACAGATACGCAGTATTTT
CDR3 protein: CASSEIQAGRGTDTQYF

D gene: NA
J gene: TRBJ1-2
clone size: NA
V gene: TRBV2
CDR3 DNA: TGTGCCAGCAGCTCAAGCGGACGGCTCCTTTATGGCTACACCTTC
CDR3 protein: CASSSSGRLLYGYTF

D gene: NA
J gene: TRBJ1-1
clone size: NA
V gene: TRBV5-6
CDR3 DNA: TGTGCCAGCAGCGCCGAAACAGGGAGCACTGAAGCTTTCTTT
CDR3 protein: CASSAETGSTEAFF

D gene: TRBD2
J gene: TRBJ2-1
clone size: NA
V gene: TRBV29-1
CDR3 DNA: TGCAGCGTTGAAGGACTAGCGAGGAATGAGCAGTTCTTC
CDR3 protein: CSVEGLARNEQFF

D gene: NA
J gene: TRBJ1-1
clone size: NA
V gene: TRBV27
CDR3 DNA: TGTGCCTCCCATGACAAGAACACTGAAGCTTTCTTT
CDR3 protein: CASHDKNTEAFF

D gene: TRBD2
J gene: TRBJ2-1
clone size: NA
V gene: TRBV5-8
CDR3 DNA: TGTGCCAGCAGCCCCTTAGCGGGAGGGGTGGATGAGCAGTTCTTC
CDR3 protein: CASSPLAGGVDEQFF

D gene: NA
J gene: TRBJ1-1
clone size: NA
V gene: TRBV5-1
CDR3 DNA: TGCGCCAGCAGCTTGACAGGCGAGAACACTGAAGCTTTCTTT
CDR3 protein: CASSLTGENTEAFF

D gene: NA
J gene: TRBJ2-5
clone size: few
V gene: TRBV6-5
CDR3 DNA: TGTGCCAGCGTCCGGGGGTCGGAAGAGACCCAGTACTTC
CDR3 protein: CASVRGSEETQYF

D gene: TRBD1
J gene: TRBJ2-7
clone size: NA
V gene: TRBV30
CDR3 DNA: TGTGCCTGGAGTCCTCCGGGACAGGGAAAGTACGAGCAGTACTTC
CDR3 protein: CAWSPPGQGKYEQYF

D gene: NA
J gene: TRBJ1-5
clone size: NA
V gene: TRBV7-8
CDR3 DNA: TGTGCCAGCAGCGCCTACTCACGGGGAAGCGGGGCGCTTGGCAATCAGCCCCAGCATTTT
CDR3 protein: CASSAYSRGSGALGNQPQHF

D gene: NA
J gene: TRBJ2-6
clone size: NA
V gene: TRBV27
CDR3 DNA: TGTGCCAGCAGTCAGGGCTCTGGGGCCAACGTCCTGACTTTC
CDR3 protein: CASSQGSGANVLTF

D gene: TRBD1
J gene: TRBJ1-3
clone size: NA
V gene: TRBV9
CDR3 DNA: TGTGCCAGCGGATCCGGGACAGGCGGCTCTGGAAACACCATATATTTT
CDR3 protein: CASGSGTGGSGNTIYF

D gene: NA
J gene: TRBJ2-1
clone size: few
V gene: TRBV11-3
CDR3 DNA: TGTGCCAGCAGCTTAGAACAGGGATCCTACAATGAGCAGTTCTTC
CDR3 protein: CASSLEQGSYNEQFF

D gene: NA
J gene: TRBJ2-7
clone size: NA
V gene: TRBV6-5
CDR3 DNA: TGTGCCAGCAGCCCCGCAGGGGGGCTTAAGTACGAGCAGTACTTC
CDR3 protein: CASSPAGGLKYEQYF

D gene: TRBD2
J gene: TRBJ2-1
clone size: NA
V gene: TRBV10-2
CDR3 DNA: TGCGCCAGCATCGCGGGAGGGCAGGGGTACAATGAGCAGTTCTTC
CDR3 protein: CASIAGGQGYNEQFF

D gene: NA
J gene: TRBJ1-5
clone size: NA
V gene: TRBV5-4
CDR3 DNA: TGTGCCAGCAGCCGGGACATGAGCAATCAGCCCCAGCATTTT
CDR3 protein: CASSRDMSNQPQHF